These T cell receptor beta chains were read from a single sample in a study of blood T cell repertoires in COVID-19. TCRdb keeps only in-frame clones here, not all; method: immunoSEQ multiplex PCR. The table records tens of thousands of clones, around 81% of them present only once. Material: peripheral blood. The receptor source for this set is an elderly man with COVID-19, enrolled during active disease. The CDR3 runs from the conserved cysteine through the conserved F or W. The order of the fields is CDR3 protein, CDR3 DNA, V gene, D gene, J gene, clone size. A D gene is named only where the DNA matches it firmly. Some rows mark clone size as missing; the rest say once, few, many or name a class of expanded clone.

CASSVGRRGTEAFF | TGTGCCAGCAGCGTAGGGCGTAGAGGGACTGAAGCTTTCTTT | TRBV9 | . | TRBJ1-1 | .
CASSSPGTGGTGTQYF | TGTGCCAGCAGCTCCCCCGGGACAGGCGGCACGGGGACCCAGTACTTC | TRBV5-4 | TRBD1 | TRBJ2-5 | .
CASSSFYTDTQYF | TGTGCCAGCAGCTCCTTCTACACAGATACGCAGTATTTT | TRBV11-2 | . | TRBJ2-3 | .
CASSILAGAQETQYF | TGTGCCAGCAGTATACTAGCGGGGGCGCAAGAGACCCAGTACTTC | TRBV6-2/TRBV6-3 | TRBD2 | TRBJ2-5 | .
CASSQDAQGVGGGYTF | TGTGCCAGCAGCCAAGATGCCCAGGGGGTGGGAGGTGGCTACACCTTC | TRBV3-1/TRBV3-2 | TRBD1 | TRBJ1-2 | .
CASSDRTGIVTGELFF | TGTGCCAGTAGTGATAGGACAGGGATAGTGACCGGGGAGCTGTTTTTT | TRBV19 | TRBD1 | TRBJ2-2 | .
CASSLAGADSPLHF | TGCGCCAGCAGCTTGGCAGGGGCGGATTCACCCCTCCACTTT | TRBV5-1 | . | TRBJ1-6 | .
CASSPTGLPREQFF | TGTGCCAGCAGCCCAACGGGACTCCCCCGGGAGCAGTTCTTC | TRBV7-2 | . | TRBJ2-1 | once
CASSYPINTGGETQYF | TGTGCCAGCAGCTACCCTATTAATACGGGAGGGGAGACCCAGTACTTC | TRBV5-4 | TRBD2 | TRBJ2-5 | .
CASSRTGLAGRKTQYF | TGTGCCAGCAGCCGTACTGGACTAGCGGGAAGAAAGACCCAGTACTTC | TRBV7-8 | TRBD2 | TRBJ2-5 | few
CASSGDGLYYGYTF | TGTGCCAGCAGTGGAGACGGGTTATACTATGGCTACACCTTC | TRBV2 | . | TRBJ1-2 | .
CASGLGLAGDTDTQYF | TGTGCTAGTGGTTTGGGACTAGCGGGAGATACAGATACGCAGTATTTT | TRBV12-5 | TRBD2 | TRBJ2-3 | .
CASSGRGANTGELFF | TGTGCCAGCAGCGGCAGGGGGGCGAACACCGGGGAGCTGTTTTTT | TRBV11-3 | . | TRBJ2-2 | .
CASSLAGVTEQYF | TGCGCCAGCAGCTTGGCCGGTGTTACCGAGCAGTACTTC | TRBV5-1 | . | TRBJ2-7 | .
CASSLGPGWDTEAFF | TGTGCCAGCAGCTTAGGTCCAGGGTGGGACACTGAAGCTTTCTTT | TRBV7-3 | . | TRBJ1-1 | few
CASSPTTPTGNTIYF | TGTGCCAGCAGCCCAACGACTCCGACTGGAAACACCATATATTTT | TRBV14 | . | TRBJ1-3 | once
CASFKGTDTEAFF | TGTGCCAGCTTCAAGGGGACAGACACTGAAGCTTTCTTT | TRBV7-9 | TRBD1 | TRBJ1-1 | .
CASRPSIGTIYF | TGTGCCAGCAGACCCTCAATCGGCACCATATATTTT | TRBV6-5 | . | TRBJ1-3 | .
CASTTSGRTYEQYF | TGTGCCAGCACGACTAGCGGGAGGACCTACGAGCAGTACTTC | TRBV3-1/TRBV3-2 | TRBD2 | TRBJ2-7 | .
CASSGGTGKDYGYTF | TGTGCCAGCAGCGGCGGGACAGGGAAAGACTATGGCTACACCTTC | TRBV6-5 | TRBD1 | TRBJ1-2 | .
CATSETGTGNEKLFF | TGTGCCACCAGTGAAACCGGGACAGGGAACGAAAAACTGTTTTTT | TRBV24-1 | TRBD1 | TRBJ1-4 | .
CASSLEQGRSEQYF | TGTGCCAGCAGCTTAGAACAGGGAAGGAGTGAGCAGTACTTC | TRBV7-2 | . | TRBJ2-7 | .
CASCPSDSDNSPLHF | TGTGCCAGTTGTCCATCCGACAGCGATAATTCACCCCTCCACTTT | TRBV19 | . | TRBJ1-6 | .
CAISEREAGNEQFF | TGTGCCATCAGTGAGCGGGAGGCGGGCAATGAGCAGTTCTTC | TRBV10-3 | TRBD2 | TRBJ2-1 | .